The T cell receptor beta chain described here comes from a study of neurological immune-mediated disorders. Regarding the study as a whole: CDR3 amino acid sequences found in expanded clones were never shared across subjects, suggesting private repertoires in all groups.

Described time point: longitudinal time-point 1 (baseline). 5'RACE with 10-nucleotide random UMIs produced the cDNA. TCRdb ran MiXCR on the 5' RACE reads and lists one entry per CDR3 protein. Of some 49,000 distinct CDR3 sequences in the sample, roughly 10% were seen once. With respect to this clonotype: Its antigen is unidentified.

V was shortened by 6 bases and J by 1 base, with 9 bases between the two germline ends. Germline CDR1 is SGHAT and CDR2 is FQNNGV. The CDR3 contains 13 residues. V and J are TRBV11-2 and TRBJ1-1, with no clear D. The sequence was collected from a woman in her thirties or forties in good health. The sequencing sample was made of PBMCs. CDR3 residues: CASSERSNTEAFF. The DNA for the CDR3 is TGTGCCAGCAGTGAACGGTCGAACACTGAAGCTTTCTTT.